This record looks at one T cell receptor (beta chain) sequence and its context. Its antigen is as yet unknown. Germline V gene data show CDR1 as MNHEY and CDR2 as SMNVEV (reference sequence). Germline trimming cut 6 bases from V and 4 bases from J; bases unmatched to any gene: 7. The CDR3 contains 15 residues. The data were obtained in a study of cytomegalovirus exposure and HLA in healthy donors. Overall study results and limits: Most TCR sequences were uncommon, yet certain public TCRs appeared in many donors.

The PCR had 60 Vbeta and 13 Jbeta primers. Profiled with immunoSEQ multiplex PCR; TCRdb holds only in-frame clones, not every one. This sample has about 130,000 clones; around four fifths occur once, and the top ten carry approximately 7.2%. V gene TRBV27 combines with J gene TRBJ2-2; 8 positions agree with TRBD2. This receptor was taken from a male donor in good health and CMV-seronegative. Sequenced input: PBMCs. The CDR3 DNA is TGTGCCAGCAGCCAGGGACTAGTTGGCACCGGGGAGCTGTTTTTT. It specifies CASSQGLVGTGELFF.